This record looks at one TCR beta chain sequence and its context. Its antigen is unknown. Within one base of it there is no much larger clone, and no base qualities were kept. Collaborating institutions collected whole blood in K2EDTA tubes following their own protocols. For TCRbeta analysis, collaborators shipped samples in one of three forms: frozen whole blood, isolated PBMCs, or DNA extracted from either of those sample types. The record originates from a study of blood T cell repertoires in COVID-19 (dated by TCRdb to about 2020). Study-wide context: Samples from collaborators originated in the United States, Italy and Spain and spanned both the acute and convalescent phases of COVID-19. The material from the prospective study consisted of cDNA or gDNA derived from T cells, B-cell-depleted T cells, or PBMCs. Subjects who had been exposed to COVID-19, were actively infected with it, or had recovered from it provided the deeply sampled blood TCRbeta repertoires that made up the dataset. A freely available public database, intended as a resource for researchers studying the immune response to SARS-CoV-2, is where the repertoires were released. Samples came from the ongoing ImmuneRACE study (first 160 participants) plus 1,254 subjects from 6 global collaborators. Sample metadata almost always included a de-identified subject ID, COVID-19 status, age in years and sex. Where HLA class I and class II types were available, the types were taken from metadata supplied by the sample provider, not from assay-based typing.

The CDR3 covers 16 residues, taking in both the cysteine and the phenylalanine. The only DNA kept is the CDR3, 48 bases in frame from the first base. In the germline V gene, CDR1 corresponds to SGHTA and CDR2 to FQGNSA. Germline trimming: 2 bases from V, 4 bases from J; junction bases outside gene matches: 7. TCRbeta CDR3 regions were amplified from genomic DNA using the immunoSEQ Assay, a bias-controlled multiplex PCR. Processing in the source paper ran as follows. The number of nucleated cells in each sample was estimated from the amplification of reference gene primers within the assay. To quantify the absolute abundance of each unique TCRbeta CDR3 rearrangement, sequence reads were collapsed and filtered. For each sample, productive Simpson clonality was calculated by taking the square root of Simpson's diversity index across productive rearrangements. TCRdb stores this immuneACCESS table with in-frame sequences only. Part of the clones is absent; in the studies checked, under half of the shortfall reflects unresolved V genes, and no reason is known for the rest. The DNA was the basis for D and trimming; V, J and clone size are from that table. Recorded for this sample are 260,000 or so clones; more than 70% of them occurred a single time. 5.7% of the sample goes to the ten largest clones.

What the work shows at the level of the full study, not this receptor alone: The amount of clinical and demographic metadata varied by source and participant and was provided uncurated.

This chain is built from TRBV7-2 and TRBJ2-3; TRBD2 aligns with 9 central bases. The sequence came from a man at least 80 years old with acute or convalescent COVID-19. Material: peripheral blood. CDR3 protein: CASSLLGLAEADTQYF. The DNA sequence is TGTGCCAGCAGCTTATTGGGACTAGCTGAGGCAGATACGCAGTATTTT. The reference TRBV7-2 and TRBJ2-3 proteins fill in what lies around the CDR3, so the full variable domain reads GAGVSQSPSNKVTEKGKDVELRCDPISGHTALYWYRQSLGQGLEFLIYFQGNSAPDKSGLPSDRFSAERTGGSVSTLTIQRTQQEDSAVYLCASSLLGLAEADTQYFGPGTRLTVL.